Below, one TCR beta chain is given with its context. The germline gives CDR1 SGHTA, CDR2 FQGNSA. V gave up 5 bases and J gave up 7 bases, with 12 bases separating them. This CDR3 is built from 14 residues. TCRdb reanalysed the 5' RACE reads using MiXCR and keeps one entry per CDR3 protein. The data hold more than 40,000 distinct CDR3 sequences, with 25% to 30% observed a single time. This clonotype was obtained from a female donor with breast cancer. J is TRBJ1-6 and V is TRBV7-2, with D uncertain. The sequencing sample was made of memory CD4+ T cells sorted from a lymph node. As for subset: memory CD4+ T cells, CD4+CD45RO+CD25-. CDR3 region: CASSRCLGNSPLHF. CDR3 nucleotide sequence: TGTGCCAGCAGCCGGTGCCTGGGGAATTCACCCCTCCACTTT.